The T cell receptor (beta chain) described here comes from a study of blood T cells in healthy people across ages. Study-wide points: Correlation between TCR beta diversity and naive T cell percentage was strong. Long-lived donors had more naive CD4+ cells and higher diversity than aged donors.

The authors ran a second PCR of about 6 to 12 cycles using a sample-barcoded 5' primer and a J-beta primer mix. TCRdb used MiXCR to reprocess the 5' RACE reads, holding one entry per CDR3 protein. This sample carries around 940,000 distinct CDR3 sequences, roughly half of them seen once, and the ten largest clones take about a fifth. Per sample, no less than 5 micrograms of total RNA were extracted. Trimming pared 11 bases from V and 12 bases from J, leaving 7 bases between. The germline gives CDR1 LNHDA, CDR2 SQIVND (reference sequence). This CDR3 is built from 8 residues. Details on this clonotype: Its cognate antigen is unknown.

The V and J genes are TRBV19 and TRBJ1-4; D remains unclear. This clonotype originated in a woman aged 55-69 years in good health. Sequencing was carried out using blood. In DNA, the CDR3 is TGTGCCGGAGAAGAACTGTTTTTT. Translating gives CAGEELFF.